These 18 T cell receptor beta chains came from one sample sequenced in a study of cytomegalovirus exposure and HLA in healthy donors. Primers for the PCR totalled 60 Vbeta and 13 Jbeta. Libraries were prepared by immunoSEQ multiplex PCR; TCRdb keeps only in-frame clonotypes and omits some of them. This table holds some 130,000 clones, roughly 70% found once. The material sequenced was PBMCs. Source of these receptors: a human donor in good health.

This chain links TRBV7-6 with TRBJ2-1; TRBD1 matches at 7 bases. This CDR3 spans 14 amino acids. The V gene end was trimmed by 6 bases and the J gene end by 1 base; junction bases not matched to a gene: 3. The germline V gene has CDR1 SGHVS and CDR2 FNYEAQ. This CDR3 reads CASSGTDSYNEQFF. As DNA, the CDR3 is TGTGCCAGCAGTGGGACAGATTCCTACAATGAGCAGTTCTTC.

The chain links TRBV6-5 to TRBJ1-1; D perhaps matches TRBD1 (6 bases). V lost 6 bases to trimming and J lost 5 bases, with 19 bases between them. CDR3 length: 15 amino acids. Germline CDR1 is MNHEY and CDR2 is SVGAGI. CDR3 protein: CASRAEHRASTEAFF. DNA for the CDR3: TGTGCCAGCAGGGCCGAACACAGGGCATCTACTGAAGCTTTCTTT.

The chain joins TRBV18 to TRBJ1-1; 12 positions agree with TRBD1. The CDR3 spans 16 residues. Germline V gene sequence: CDR1 KGHSH, CDR2 LQKENI. V lost 4 bases to trimming and J lost 4 bases; unmatched junction nucleotides: 7. The CDR3: CASSHGTGGGGTEAFF. CDR3 DNA sequence: TGTGCCAGCTCACATGGGACAGGGGGCGGAGGCACTGAAGCTTTCTTT.

This clone was seen a handful of times. The chain combines TRBV7-9 with TRBJ1-1; the match to TRBD1 covers 7 bases. The trim removed 8 bases at V and 1 base at J, leaving 1 base unmatched. Germline loops: CDR1 SEHNR, CDR2 FQNEAQ (reference sequence). This CDR3 has 12 residues. The CDR3 protein is CASWTGNTEAFF. In DNA form, the CDR3 reads TGTGCCAGCTGGACAGGGAACACTGAAGCTTTCTTT. Combining the CDR3 with reference TRBV7-9 and TRBJ1-1 gives the whole variable domain DTGVSQNPRHKITKRGQNVTFRCDPISEHNRLYWYRQTLGQGPEFLTYFQNEAQLEKSRLLSDRFSAERPKGSFSTLEIQRTEQGDSAMYLCASWTGNTEAFFGQGTRLTVV.

This clone was counted once. This chain connects TRBV5-1 to TRBJ2-1; 8 nucleotides align to TRBD2. The germline CDR1 and CDR2 sequences are SGHRS and YFSETQ. Unmatched junction bases numbered 8, after V lost 2 bases and J lost 4 bases. There are 16 residues in the CDR3. The CDR3 DNA reads TGCGCCAGCAGCTTAAGCAGCGGGAGCGGGTACAATGAGCAGTTCTTC. Protein: CASSLSSGSGYNEQFF.

The chain carries TRBV28 and TRBJ1-4; 10 bases map to TRBD1. This CDR3 contains 17 residues. Germline values: CDR1 MDHEN, CDR2 SYDVKM. Trimming at V came to 0 bases and at J to 6 bases, leaving 7 bases not matched to a gene. The CDR3 region has the DNA TGTGCCAGCAGTTTATGGTCGACAGGGGGCCGAGATGAAAAACTGTTTTTT. Its translation is CASSLWSTGGRDEKLFF.

This rearrangement joins TRBV5-4 to TRBJ2-3, with a possible D match to TRBD2 (6 bases). CDR3 length: 15 amino acids. V was pared by 1 base and J by 4 bases, with 13 bases between. Germline CDR1 and CDR2: SGHNT and YYREEE (reference sequence). The CDR3 protein is CASSLSREFADTQYF. The CDR3 region has the DNA TGTGCCAGCAGCTTGAGTCGGGAGTTTGCAGATACGCAGTATTTT.

This rearrangement joins TRBV5-8 to TRBJ2-7, with D maybe TRBD2 (6 bases). CDR3 length: 15 amino acids. Looked up from germline, CDR1 is SGHTS and CDR2 is YDEGEE. Trimming pared 4 bases from V and 3 bases from J, leaving 17 bases between. The CDR3 loop reads CASSPLLAGNYEQYF. The CDR3 nucleotides are TGTGCCAGCAGCCCGTTACTGGCGGGGAACTACGAGCAGTACTTC.

CDR3 residues: CASSSGQGPHEQYF. In nucleotides, the CDR3 is TGTGCCAGCAGTTCCGGACAGGGACCCCACGAGCAGTACTTC. The V gene is TRBV28, the J gene TRBJ2-7; 8 nucleotides agree with TRBD1. The V and J ends lost 4 bases and 5 bases, in that order; junction bases with no gene match: 7. CDR1 and CDR2 (germline): MDHEN, SYDVKM. This CDR3 region has 14 residues. Full variable domain (rest looked up from reference TRBV28 and TRBJ2-7): DVKVTQSSRYLVKRTGEKVFLECVQDMDHENMFWYRQDPGLGLRLIYFSYDVKMKEKGDIPEGYSVSREKKERFSLILESASTNQTSMYLCASSSGQGPHEQYFGPGTRLTVT.

The chain joins TRBV6-1 to TRBJ2-7; 12 bases are shared with TRBD2. The junction had 3 bases not matched to a gene; V was cut back by 6 bases and J by 3 bases. Germline CDR1 and CDR2: MNHNS and SASEGT. This CDR3 spans 14 amino acids. CDR3 protein: CASSGLAGSYEQYF. CDR3 bases: TGTGCCAGCAGCGGACTAGCGGGAAGCTACGAGCAGTACTTC.

V and J are TRBV29-1 and TRBJ1-2; D possibly corresponds to TRBD1 (5 bases). Between the trimmed V and J ends, which lost 4 bases and 3 bases, there was a span of 18 bases. CDR3 length: 15 amino acids. Germline loops: CDR1 SQVTM, CDR2 ANQGSEA. CDR3 protein: CSVGGGSGGYYGYTF. The CDR3 nucleotides read TGCAGCGTTGGGGGGGGTTCAGGTGGTTACTATGGCTACACCTTC.

The rearrangement uses TRBV6-1 and TRBJ1-4, with 7 bases lining up with TRBD1. This CDR3 has 14 amino acids. The V and J ends lost 6 bases and 6 bases, in that order; junction bases with no gene match: 7. Per the germline V gene, CDR1 is MNHNS and CDR2 is SASEGT. The CDR3 is CASRGRQGDEKLFF. CDR3 sequence (DNA): TGTGCCAGCAGGGGAAGACAGGGTGATGAAAAACTGTTTTTT.

The chain joins TRBV6-5 to TRBJ2-1; 12 positions agree with TRBD2. The V and J ends lost 0 bases and 8 bases, in that order; junction bases with no gene match: 2. Per germline, CDR1 MNHEY and CDR2 SVGAGI. This CDR3 has 15 amino acids. This CDR3 reads CASSYSTSGSYEQFF. The CDR3 bases are TGTGCCAGCAGTTACTCGACTAGCGGGAGTTATGAGCAGTTCTTC.

This chain connects TRBV19 to TRBJ1-4, with D perhaps matching TRBD1 (6 bases). Germline V gene data show CDR1 as LNHDA and CDR2 as SQIVND (reference sequence). There are 14 residues in the CDR3. Trimming removed 4 bases at V and 7 bases at J, with 13 bases between. The chain's CDR3 is CASSNADRPEKLFF. CDR3 bases: TGTGCCAGTAGTAACGCCGACAGGCCTGAAAAACTGTTTTTT. Filled out from reference TRBV19 and TRBJ1-4, the complete variable domain reads DGGITQSPKYLFRKEGQNVTLSCEQNLNHDAMYWYRQDPGQGLRLIYYSQIVNDFQKGDIAEGYSVSREKKESFPLTVTSAQKNPTAFYLCASSNADRPEKLFFGSGTQLSVL.

This clone showed up just a few times. The rearrangement links TRBV19 to TRBJ1-1; D not resolved. CDR3 length equals 14 residues. CDR1 and CDR2 (germline): LNHDA, SQIVND (reference sequence). V was shortened by 1 base and J by 2 bases, with 8 bases between the two germline ends. The CDR3 sequence: CASSIVTPNTEAFF. The CDR3 DNA follows: TGTGCCAGTAGTATAGTGACACCTAACACTGAAGCTTTCTTT.

This clone was seen a single time. The chain joins TRBV12-5 to TRBJ2-1; 7 bases align to TRBD2. Germline loops: CDR1 LGHNT, CDR2 FRNRAP. The CDR3 contains 15 residues. V gave up 5 bases and J gave up 2 bases; unmatched junction bases: 6. For the CDR3, the DNA is TGTGCTAGTGGTCGGGAGGCTCGCGCCTACAATGAGCAGTTCTTC. It translates to CASGREARAYNEQFF.

This clone has more than one count but fewer than ten. The V gene is TRBV9, the J gene TRBJ2-3; 9 bases are shared with TRBD2. CDR3 length: 15 residues. V was pared by 0 bases and J by 5 bases, with 4 bases of the junction left unmatched. Germline CDR1 reads SGDLS; CDR2 reads YYNGEE. This CDR3 is CASSVARTSVDTQYF. The DNA for the CDR3 is TGTGCCAGCAGCGTAGCCCGGACTAGCGTAGATACGCAGTATTTT. The variable domain in full, completed from reference TRBV9 and TRBJ2-3, reads DSGVTQTPKHLITATGQRVTLRCSPRSGDLSVYWYQQSLDQGLQFLIQYYNGEERAKGNILERFSAQQFPDLHSELNLSSLELGDSALYFCASSVARTSVDTQYFGPGTRLTVL.

The chain carries TRBV6-5 and TRBJ2-1; no clear D. Germline CDR1 and CDR2: MNHEY and SVGAGI. V was pared by 0 bases and J by 5 bases, with 5 bases between. The CDR3 consists of 13 residues. The CDR3 spells CASSYSIDNEQFF. CDR3 coding DNA: TGTGCCAGCAGTTACTCTATCGACAATGAGCAGTTCTTC.